This TCR beta chain was documented in a study of cytomegalovirus exposure and HLA in healthy donors. In the case of this clone: No antigen is known for it.

It was with 60 Vbeta and 13 Jbeta primers that the PCR ran. The data were produced by immunoSEQ multiplex PCR, yet TCRdb's version contains in-frame clones alone and is incomplete. The sample contains about 94,000 clones, about four fifths of which appear only once. General study points: Associated with cytomegalovirus, according to the listing, were 150 to 200 TCR beta chains. Most observed TCR sequences were rare, whereas some public TCRs were detected in many donors. It was only CMV serostatus that was available as immune exposure information.

Trimming stripped 7 bases from V and 3 bases from J, with 16 bases between. The CDR3 has 15 residues. CDR1 is LNHDA, CDR2 SQIVND, per germline (reference sequence). This sequence originates from a woman in her thirties or forties in good health and CMV-seronegative. The sequenced sample consisted of PBMCs. This chain uses TRBV19 with TRBJ1-5; tentatively, D is TRBD1 (6 bases). This chain's CDR3 is CASKTQGSYNQPQHF. CDR3 DNA: TGTGCCAGTAAGACACAGGGCTCCTACAATCAGCCCCAGCATTTT.